This T cell receptor beta chain was sequenced during a study of graft-versus-host responses after intestinal transplantation. Looking at the study overall: Among the recipients, all got anti-thymocyte globulin induction and then tacrolimus and steroids for approximately 3 years. Study-level points and caveats: Peak GvH clone levels in circulation were associated with early post-transplant HvG declines. GvH clones surfaced in recipient marrow, some emerging earlier in ileum or blood.

The J segment lost 0 bases and the V segment lost 7 bases, leaving 8 bases of the junction unmatched. The CDR3 consists of 15 residues. The germline CDR1 and CDR2 sequences are MNHEY and SVGAGI. The method was immunoSEQ multiplex PCR; TCRdb's version includes in-frame clones alone and lacks a portion of them. Among about 82,000 clones, about 91% were seen once, and the ten largest hold 0.35%. This clone appeared a single time. Its target is unknown. The input for sequencing was unstimulated CD4+ T cells sorted from spleen or lymph node cells, taken before transplant. The chain carries TRBV6-5 and TRBJ1-2; 7 bases agree with TRBD1. This clonotype was sampled from a human donor who was the organ donor for an intestinal transplant. CDR3 coding DNA: TGTGCCAGCATCCTCGGACAGGCCTCTAACTATGGCTACACCTTC. This encodes CASILGQASNYGYTF.